This passage covers 18 T cell receptor beta chains from one sample sequenced in a study of blood T cell repertoires in COVID-19. Produced via immunoSEQ multiplex PCR; TCRdb's table is partial and in-frame only. The sample consists of roughly 250,000 clones, around 88% of them appearing once. Material for sequencing was peripheral blood. The receptors were gathered from a man aged 25 to 40 with acute or convalescent COVID-19.

The J gene is TRBJ2-1, the V gene TRBV4-1; unclear D gene. This CDR3 region has 17 residues. Germline V gene sequence: CDR1 MGHRA, CDR2 YSYEKL. Trimming removed 0 bases from V and 0 bases from J, with 12 bases in between. The CDR3: CASSQDLIGLSYNEQFF. DNA for the CDR3: TGCGCCAGCAGCCAAGATCTAATTGGTCTCTCCTACAATGAGCAGTTCTTC.

The rearrangement joins TRBV5-1 to TRBJ2-5; 11 nucleotides line up with TRBD1. Trimming at V came to 4 bases and at J to 4 bases, leaving 6 bases not matched to a gene. CDR1 is SGHRS and CDR2 is YFSETQ in the germline V gene. The CDR3 is 15 residues long. The CDR3 protein is CASSGQGAVRETQYF. Written as DNA, the CDR3 is TGCGCCAGCAGCGGACAGGGGGCGGTGAGAGAGACCCAGTACTTC.

V is TRBV7-9 and J is TRBJ2-3, with D tentatively TRBD2 (7 bases). CDR3 length: 16 amino acids. Between the trimmed V and J ends, which lost 0 bases and 5 bases, there was a span of 15 bases. Germline CDR1 and CDR2: SEHNR and FQNEAQ (reference sequence). As DNA, the CDR3 is TGTGCCAGCAGCTTAGCGGGGGGGCTGGATGGAGATACGCAGTATTTT. This translates into CASSLAGGLDGDTQYF.

The chain recombines TRBV2 with TRBJ2-1; D is perhaps TRBD2 (6 bases). CDR1 and CDR2 (germline): SNHLY, FYNNEI. This CDR3 contains 12 residues. Trimming removed 10 bases at V and 9 bases at J, with 16 bases between. The CDR3 region is CAIAGGTPEQFF. The CDR3 DNA sequence: TGTGCCATCGCAGGAGGGACTCCTGAGCAGTTCTTC.

V and J are TRBV2 and TRBJ1-6, with D unresolved. V was pared by 7 bases and J by 5 bases, with 9 bases between. Germline V gene sequence: CDR1 SNHLY, CDR2 FYNNEI. The CDR3 length is 13 residues. DNA of the CDR3: TGTGCCAGCAAGTCGGGTAATAATTCACCCCTCCACTTT. It yields the protein CASKSGNNSPLHF.

V is TRBV3-1 (or the pseudogene TRBV3-2) and J is TRBJ2-7; no definite D call. Trimming pared 5 bases from V and 4 bases from J, leaving 12 bases between. The CDR3 consists of 13 residues. Germline V gene lookup returns CDR1 LGHDT and CDR2 YNNKEL (reference sequence). CDR3 nucleotides: TGTGCCAGCAGCACGCGGCGGAAATACGAGCAGTACTTC. Its translation is CASSTRRKYEQYF.

The chain uses TRBV2 and TRBJ1-6, with D perhaps TRBD1 (5 bases). CDR3 size: 13 residues. Germline CDR1 SNHLY, CDR2 FYNNEI. Trimming removed 8 bases from V and 6 bases from J, with 11 bases in between. For the CDR3, the DNA is TGTGCCAGCGGGGCAGGCTTTAATTCACCCCTCCACTTT. As protein: CASGAGFNSPLHF.

The rearrangement joins TRBV28 to TRBJ2-5; 7 bases are shared with TRBD2. CDR3 length: 14 residues. Germline V gene sequence: CDR1 MDHEN, CDR2 SYDVKM. The J segment lost 3 bases and the V segment lost 5 bases, leaving 6 bases of the junction unmatched. DNA of the CDR3: TGTGCCAGCAGTAGCAGCGGGGTGGAAGAGACCCAGTACTTC. Its protein is CASSSSGVEETQYF.

This chain uses TRBV21-1 with TRBJ2-7; the table's TRBD1 call for D was not verified on the DNA. TRBV21-1 counts as a pseudogene. This CDR3 has 13 amino acids. As DNA, the CDR3 is TGTGCCAGCAGCAGCCGGGACAACTACGAGCAGTACTTC. Residues: CASSSRDNYEQYF.

The chain employs TRBV28 and TRBJ2-3, with 7 bases lining up with TRBD1. Per germline, CDR1 MDHEN and CDR2 SYDVKM. This CDR3 has 17 residues. J was trimmed by 2 bases and V by 6 bases; bases with no gene match: 14. In nucleotides, the CDR3 is TGTGCCAGCAGAATAGGGGGCTCGGTGCGGAACACAGATACGCAGTATTTT. Its protein is CASRIGGSVRNTDTQYF.

The DNA for the CDR3 is TGTGCCAGCAGCTTAATCGGTTCGGGAGACTCCTACAATGAGCAGTTCTTC. Translation: CASSLIGSGDSYNEQFF. The chain recombines TRBV7-2 with TRBJ2-1; maybe TRBD2 (6 bases). Per germline, CDR1 SGHTA and CDR2 FQGNSA. V lost 2 bases and J 0 bases, leaving 14 bases between the germline ends. The CDR3 loop spans 17 amino acids. Full variable domain (rest looked up from reference TRBV7-2 and TRBJ2-1): GAGVSQSPSNKVTEKGKDVELRCDPISGHTALYWYRQSLGQGLEFLIYFQGNSAPDKSGLPSDRFSAERTGGSVSTLTIQRTQQEDSAVYLCASSLIGSGDSYNEQFFGPGTRLTVL.

The gene calls are TRBV7-6 and TRBJ1-6, with 7 bases matching TRBD1. CDR1 is SGHVS and CDR2 is FNYEAQ in the germline V gene. There are 19 residues in the CDR3. The ends lost 6 bases at V and 5 bases at J; junction bases unmatched: 19. In DNA, the CDR3 is TGTGCCAGCAGTATATCGGGACAGCCACCCAGTTCGGATAATTCACCCCTCCACTTT. This gives the protein CASSISGQPPSSDNSPLHF.

This rearrangement joins TRBV5-6 to TRBJ1-2, with D perhaps TRBD1 (5 bases). The V end was cut by 2 bases, the J end by 5 bases, with 10 bases between. This CDR3 region has 13 residues. Germline CDR1 is SGHDT and CDR2 is YYEEEE. CDR3 region: CASSLTDRYGYTF. In nucleotides, the CDR3 is TGTGCCAGCAGCTTAACAGACAGATATGGCTACACCTTC. Full variable domain (rest looked up from reference TRBV5-6 and TRBJ1-2): DAGVTQSPTHLIKTRGQQVTLRCSPKSGHDTVSWYQQALGQGPQFIFQYYEEEERQRGNFPDRFSGHQFPNYSSELNVNALLLGDSALYLCASSLTDRYGYTFGSGTRLTVV.

This clone showed up just once. The chain employs TRBV30 and TRBJ1-5; 8 nucleotides agree with TRBD1. After removal of 2 bases from V and 3 bases from J, the junction contained 6 bases not matched to a gene. CDR1 GTSNPN and CDR2 SVGIG come from the germline V gene (reference sequence). The CDR3 extends over 15 amino acids. CDR3 nucleotides: TGTGCCTGGAGTCAACCGGACAGGGACAATCAGCCCCAGCATTTT. It is translated as CAWSQPDRDNQPQHF.

The V call is TRBV7-9, the J call TRBJ2-2; D is ambiguous. Germline CDR1 SEHNR, CDR2 FQNEAQ (reference sequence). Trimming pared 5 bases from V and 2 bases from J, leaving 9 bases between. This CDR3 region has 14 residues. The CDR3: CASSTEINTGELFF. In nucleotides, the CDR3 is TGTGCCAGCAGCACGGAGATAAACACCGGGGAGCTGTTTTTT.

This sequence joins TRBV28 and TRBJ1-6; TRBD1 is a possible D gene (6 bases). CDR3 length: 17 amino acids. Trimming took off 6 bases at V and 5 bases at J, with 20 bases between the two ends. Germline V CDR1 and CDR2: MDHEN, SYDVKM. The DNA of the CDR3 is TGTGCCAGCAGATTTCGTCAGGGGAAGAGGGATAATTCACCCCTCCACTTT. As protein: CASRFRQGKRDNSPLHF.

The chain employs TRBV5-1 and TRBJ1-4; the D gene is possibly TRBD1 (5 bases). CDR3 length: 14 amino acids. CDR1 and CDR2 (germline): SGHRS, YFSETQ. V lost 2 bases and J lost 5, with 10 bases in between. The CDR3 protein is CASSFGAENEKLFF. The CDR3 DNA reads TGCGCCAGCAGCTTTGGGGCAGAGAATGAAAAACTGTTTTTT.

This clone was seen only once. This sequence joins TRBV27 and TRBJ2-7; the D gene is possibly TRBD2 (6 bases). Germline V gene sequence: CDR1 MNHEY, CDR2 SMNVEV (reference sequence). With 6 bases removed from V and 1 base from J, the gap between germline ends came to 13 bases. The CDR3 has 14 amino acids. CDR3 protein: CASRGRGASYEQYF. The CDR3 nucleotides read TGTGCCAGCAGAGGGCGGGGAGCTTCCTACGAGCAGTACTTC.